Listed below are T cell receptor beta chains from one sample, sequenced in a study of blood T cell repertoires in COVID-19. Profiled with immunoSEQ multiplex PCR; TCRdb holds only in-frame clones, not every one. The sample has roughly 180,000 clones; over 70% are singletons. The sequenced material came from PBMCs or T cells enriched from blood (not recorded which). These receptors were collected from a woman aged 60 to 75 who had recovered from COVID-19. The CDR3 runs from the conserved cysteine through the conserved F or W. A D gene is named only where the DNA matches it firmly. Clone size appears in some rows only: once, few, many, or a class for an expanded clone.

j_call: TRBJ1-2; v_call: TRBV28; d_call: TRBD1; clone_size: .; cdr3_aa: CASRETGGHYGYTF; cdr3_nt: TGTGCCAGCAGAGAAACAGGGGGGCACTATGGCTACACCTTC
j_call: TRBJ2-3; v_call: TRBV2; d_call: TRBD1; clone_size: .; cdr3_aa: CASRDRADTQYF; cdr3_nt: TGTGCCAGCAGGGACAGGGCAGATACGCAGTATTTT
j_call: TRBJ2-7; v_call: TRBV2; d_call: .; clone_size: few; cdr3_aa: CASSDDFGPYEQYF; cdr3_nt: TGTGCCAGCAGTGACGATTTCGGTCCCTACGAGCAGTACTTC
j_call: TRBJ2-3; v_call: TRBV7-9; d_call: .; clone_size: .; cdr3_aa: CASSLVRIAVLGTDTQYF; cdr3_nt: TGTGCCAGCAGCTTAGTCCGAATTGCCGTCCTCGGGACAGATACGCAGTATTTT
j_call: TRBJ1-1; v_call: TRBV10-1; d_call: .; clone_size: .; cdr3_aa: CASSLNPAGTEAFF; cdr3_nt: TGCGCCAGCAGCCTAAACCCGGCAGGAACTGAAGCTTTCTTT
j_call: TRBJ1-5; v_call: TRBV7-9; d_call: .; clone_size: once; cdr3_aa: CASSFHQGNQPQHF; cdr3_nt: TGTGCCAGCAGCTTTCACCAGGGTAATCAGCCCCAGCATTTT
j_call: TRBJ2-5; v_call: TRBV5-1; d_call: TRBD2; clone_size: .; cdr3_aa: CASSPGLAGQETQYF; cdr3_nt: TGCGCCAGCAGCCCGGGACTAGCGGGACAAGAGACCCAGTACTTC
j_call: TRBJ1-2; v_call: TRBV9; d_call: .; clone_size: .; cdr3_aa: CAPTPLDYGYTF; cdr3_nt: TGTGCCCCTACCCCCCTGGACTATGGCTACACCTTC
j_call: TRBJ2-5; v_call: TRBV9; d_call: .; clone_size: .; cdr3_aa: CASSPLQTAWTQYF; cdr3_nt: TGTGCCAGCAGCCCCCTCCAGACTGCATGGACCCAGTACTTC
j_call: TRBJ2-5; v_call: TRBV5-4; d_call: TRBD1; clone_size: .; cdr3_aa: CASSTGQQETQYF; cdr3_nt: TGTGCCAGCAGCACGGGACAGCAAGAGACCCAGTACTTC
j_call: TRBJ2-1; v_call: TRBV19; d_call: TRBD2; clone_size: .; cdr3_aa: CATPAGGVYNEQFF; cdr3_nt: TGTGCCACCCCCGCGGGGGGTGTCTACAATGAGCAGTTCTTC
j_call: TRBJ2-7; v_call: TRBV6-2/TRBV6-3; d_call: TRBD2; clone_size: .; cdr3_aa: CASSSGRTLPSYEQYF; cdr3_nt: TGTGCCAGCAGTTCCGGGAGGACCCTTCCTTCCTACGAGCAGTACTTC
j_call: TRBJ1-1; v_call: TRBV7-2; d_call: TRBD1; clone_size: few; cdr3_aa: CASSLATGVGNTEAFF; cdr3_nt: TGTGCCAGCAGCTTAGCGACAGGGGTAGGGAACACTGAAGCTTTCTTT
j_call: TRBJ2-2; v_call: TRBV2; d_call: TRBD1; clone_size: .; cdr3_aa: CASSEGQKNTGELFF; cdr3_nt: TGTGCCAGCAGCGAGGGACAGAAGAACACCGGGGAGCTGTTTTTT
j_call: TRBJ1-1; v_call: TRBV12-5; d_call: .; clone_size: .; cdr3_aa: CASGYREKIGCEAFF; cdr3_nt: TGTGCTAGTGGGTACAGGGAAAAAATCGGCTGTGAAGCTTTCTTT
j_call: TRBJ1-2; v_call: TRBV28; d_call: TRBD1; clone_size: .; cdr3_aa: CAVDRGLEYGYTF; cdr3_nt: TGTGCCGTCGACAGGGGGCTTGAGTATGGCTACACCTTC
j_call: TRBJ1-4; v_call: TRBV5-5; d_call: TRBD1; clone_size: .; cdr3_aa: CASSFDRAATNEKLFF; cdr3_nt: TGTGCCAGCAGCTTCGACAGGGCCGCAACTAATGAAAAACTGTTTTTT
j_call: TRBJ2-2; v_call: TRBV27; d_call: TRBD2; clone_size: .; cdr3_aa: CASSLLAGTRAGELFF; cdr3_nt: TGTGCCAGCAGTTTACTAGCGGGAACTAGGGCCGGGGAGCTGTTTTTT
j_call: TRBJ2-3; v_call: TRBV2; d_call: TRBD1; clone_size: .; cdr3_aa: CASSALGQGTDTQYF; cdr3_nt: TGTGCCAGCAGTGCTTTGGGACAGGGCACAGATACGCAGTATTTT
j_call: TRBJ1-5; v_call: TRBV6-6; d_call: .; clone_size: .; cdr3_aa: CASSYGQFQHF; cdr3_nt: TGTGCCAGCAGTTACGGACAATTCCAGCATTTT
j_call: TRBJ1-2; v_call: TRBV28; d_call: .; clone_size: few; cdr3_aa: CASTPRESYYTRYGYTF; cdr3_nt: TGTGCCAGCACCCCCCGTGAGAGTTACTACACGAGGTATGGCTACACCTTC
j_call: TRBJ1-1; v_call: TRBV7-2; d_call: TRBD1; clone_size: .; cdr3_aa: CASSGGTGLNTEAFF; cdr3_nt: TGTGCCAGCAGCGGAGGGACAGGTTTGAACACTGAAGCTTTCTTT
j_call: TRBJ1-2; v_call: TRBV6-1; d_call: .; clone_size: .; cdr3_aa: CASSEARPSYGYTF; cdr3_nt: TGTGCCAGCAGTGAAGCGCGGCCGAGCTATGGCTACACCTTC
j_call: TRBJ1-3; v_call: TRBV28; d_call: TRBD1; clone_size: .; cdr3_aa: CASSRLRGISGNTIYF; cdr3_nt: TGTGCCAGCAGTCGTCTCAGGGGGATCTCTGGAAACACCATATATTTT
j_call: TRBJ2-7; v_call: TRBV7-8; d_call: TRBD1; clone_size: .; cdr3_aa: CASSPRRDRTVYEQYF; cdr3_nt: TGTGCCAGCAGCCCGCGGAGGGACAGGACAGTCTACGAGCAGTACTTC
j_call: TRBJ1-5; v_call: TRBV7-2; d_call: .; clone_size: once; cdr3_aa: CASSLRKNQPQHF; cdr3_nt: TGTGCCAGCAGCTTGCGGAAAAATCAGCCCCAGCATTTT
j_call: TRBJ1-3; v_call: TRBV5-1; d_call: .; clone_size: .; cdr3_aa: CASSFGGSSGNTIYF; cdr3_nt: TGCGCCAGCAGCTTCGGGGGTTCATCTGGAAACACCATATATTTT
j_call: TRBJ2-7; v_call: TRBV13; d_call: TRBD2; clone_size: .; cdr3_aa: CAGSGAGASLNEQYF; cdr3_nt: TGTGCCGGCAGCGGGGCGGGAGCGTCCCTCAACGAGCAGTACTTC
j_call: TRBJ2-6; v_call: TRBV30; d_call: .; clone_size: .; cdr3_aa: CAWSGRDSGANVLTF; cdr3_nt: TGTGCCTGGAGTGGTCGGGACTCTGGGGCCAACGTCCTGACTTTC
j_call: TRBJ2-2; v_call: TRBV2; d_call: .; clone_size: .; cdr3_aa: CASSEQANTGELFF; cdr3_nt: TGTGCCAGCAGTGAGCAGGCGAACACCGGGGAGCTGTTTTTT
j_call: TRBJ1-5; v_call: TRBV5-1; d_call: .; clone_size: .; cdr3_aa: CASSLAGDSNQPQHF; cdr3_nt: TGCGCCAGCAGCTTGGCAGGGGACAGCAATCAGCCCCAGCATTTT
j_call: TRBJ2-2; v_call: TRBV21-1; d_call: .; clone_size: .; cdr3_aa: CASSGGRDSETSSITGELFF; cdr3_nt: TGTGCCAGCAGCGGAGGCCGGGACTCTGAGACCTCTTCTATAACCGGGGAGCTGTTTTTT
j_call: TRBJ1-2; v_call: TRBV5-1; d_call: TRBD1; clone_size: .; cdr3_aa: CASSTGQGDLLGYGYTF; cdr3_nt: TGCGCCAGCAGCACCGGACAGGGGGATTTATTGGGCTATGGCTACACCTTC
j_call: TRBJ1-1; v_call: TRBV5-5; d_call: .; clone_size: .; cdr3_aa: CASSTANTEAFF; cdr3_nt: TGTGCCAGCAGTACAGCGAACACTGAAGCTTTCTTT
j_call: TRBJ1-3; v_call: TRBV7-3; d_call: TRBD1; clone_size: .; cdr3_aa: CASSSQGGYGNTIYF; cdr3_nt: TGTGCCAGCAGCTCACAGGGGGGTTACGGAAACACCATATATTTT
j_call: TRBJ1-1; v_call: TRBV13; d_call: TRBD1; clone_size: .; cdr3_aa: CASSPRDRGLTEAFF; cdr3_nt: TGTGCCAGCAGCCCCCGGGACAGGGGGTTAACTGAAGCTTTCTTT
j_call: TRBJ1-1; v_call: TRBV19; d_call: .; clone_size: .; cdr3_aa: CASTLGGGSTEAFF; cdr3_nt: TGTGCCAGTACCTTGGGAGGGGGGAGCACTGAAGCTTTCTTT
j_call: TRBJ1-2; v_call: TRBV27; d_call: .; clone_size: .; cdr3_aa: CASSSSDTLYGYTF; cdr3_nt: TGTGCCAGCAGTTCCTCAGACACTCTCTATGGCTACACCTTC
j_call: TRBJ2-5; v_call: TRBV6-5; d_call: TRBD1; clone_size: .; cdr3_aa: CASSPGQVEETQYF; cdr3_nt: TGTGCCAGCAGCCCGGGACAGGTCGAAGAGACCCAGTACTTC
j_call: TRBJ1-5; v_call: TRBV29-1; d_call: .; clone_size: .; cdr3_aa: CSVATAAGQPQHF; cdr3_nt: TGCAGCGTTGCCACAGCAGCCGGTCAGCCCCAGCATTTT